Below, 20 T cell receptor beta chains from the same sample are listed, as sequenced in a study of T cell clonotyping in hematopoietic cell transplantation. Sample time point: recipient sample about 28 days before transplant, after cytoreduction. This table comes from immunoSEQ multiplex PCR, and its TCRdb copy is limited to in-frame clones, with some not included. The sample shows 2,500 to 3,500 clones, almost 96% of them seen only once. This specimen consisted of peripheral blood mononuclear cells, obtained before stem cell transplant. These receptors were obtained from a woman between 45 and 60 years old with chronic myeloid leukemia. Some clones in this sample may be carry-over from other donors' samples.

J is TRBJ1-1 and V is TRBV18; TRBD1 agrees at 7 bases. V lost 3 bases and J lost 9; bases outside the gene matches: 7. The CDR3 is made up of 13 amino acids. Germline V gene sequence: CDR1 KGHSH, CDR2 LQKENI. CDR3 in DNA: TGTGCCAGCTCACCCGGACAGGACCTAAAAGCTTTCTTT. Translation: CASSPGQDLKAFF.

The chain carries TRBV4-1 and TRBJ1-1, with D maybe TRBD1 (6 bases). Germline assignment: CDR1 MGHRA and CDR2 YSYEKL. This CDR3 is 14 amino acids long. Trimming stripped 5 bases from V and 1 base from J, with 11 bases between. CDR3 amino acids: CASSWRGGNTEAFF. DNA of the CDR3: TGCGCCAGCAGCTGGAGGGGGGGGAACACTGAAGCTTTCTTT.

This chain links TRBV14 with TRBJ1-2, with a weak D call TRBD1 (5 bases). Germline V gene lookup returns CDR1 SGHDN and CDR2 FVKESK. This CDR3 contains 14 residues. V lost 1 base and J 1 base, leaving 7 bases between the germline ends. The DNA of the CDR3 is TGTGCCAGCAGCCAAGTGGGGGGTAACTATGGCTACACCTTC. It codes for CASSQVGGNYGYTF.

The chain links TRBV6-6 to TRBJ2-5, with D possibly matching TRBD2 (5 bases). The CDR3 spans 14 residues. The V end was cut by 2 bases, the J end by 5 bases, with 12 bases between. Germline V CDR1 and CDR2: MNHNY, SVGAGI (reference sequence). The CDR3 loop reads CASSYGIAMETQYF. The DNA of the CDR3 is TGTGCCAGCAGTTACGGGATAGCGATGGAGACCCAGTACTTC.

The V gene is TRBV6-9, the J gene TRBJ2-2; D ambiguous. V was shortened by 4 bases and J by 6 bases, with 12 bases between the two germline ends. Germline assignment: CDR1 MNHGY and CDR2 SVAAGI. The CDR3 sequence is 14 residues long. The CDR3 here is CASSSGTDPGELFF. The CDR3, as DNA: TGTGCCAGCAGTTCAGGAACTGACCCCGGGGAGCTGTTTTTT.

This chain connects TRBV28 to TRBJ1-2; possibly TRBD1 for D (5 bases). Deletions cut 2 bases from V and 1 base from J, with 17 bases between. The CDR3 length is 17 residues. From germline, CDR1 is MDHEN and CDR2 SYDVKM. CDR3 sequence: CASSLKTDLTFNYGYTF. CDR3 nucleotides: TGTGCCAGCAGTTTAAAGACAGACCTGACCTTTAACTATGGCTACACCTTC.

The V and J genes are TRBV13 and TRBJ1-5; D might be TRBD1 (5 bases). Per the germline V gene, CDR1 is PRHDT and CDR2 is FYEKMQ (reference sequence). This CDR3 has 14 residues. The ends were cut back, 5 bases at V and 8 bases at J, with 16 bases in the middle. Written as DNA, the CDR3 is TGTGCCAGCAGCCTAAGGACGGGGCCAGAGCCCCAGCATTTT. Its protein product is CASSLRTGPEPQHF.

With respect to this clone: The conserved closing phenylalanine or tryptophan is absent in this CDR3, likely reflecting a read error. This rearrangement joins TRBV7-9 to TRBJ1-2; D gene unclear. CDR1 is SEHNR and CDR2 is FQNEAQ in the germline V gene (reference sequence). This CDR3 spans 14 amino acids. V was shortened by 1 base and J by 4 bases, with 10 bases between the two germline ends. As DNA, the CDR3 is TGTGCCAGCAGCTTAGGTTATGGAGTCTATGGCTACACCCTC. This encodes CASSLGYGVYGYTL.

The chain combines TRBV5-1 with TRBJ1-5; D gene unclear. Germline V gene data show CDR1 as SGHRS and CDR2 as YFSETQ. The V end lost 0 bases, the J end lost 0 bases, and 7 bases lay between the germline ends. This CDR3 has 15 amino acids. The DNA for the CDR3 is TGCGCCAGCAGCTTGGGAGACGTTAGCAATCAGCCCCAGCATTTT. As protein: CASSLGDVSNQPQHF.

The chain joins TRBV10-3 to TRBJ1-3; tentative D call: TRBD1 (6 bases). V dropped 6 bases and J dropped 0 bases, with 33 bases sitting between them. This CDR3 has 22 residues. Germline V gene sequence: CDR1 ENHRY, CDR2 SYGVKD. The DNA for the CDR3 is TGTGCCATCAGCCCGTCCATGTCACAGGGACTGAGATCCCCGAGCTCTGGAAACACCATATATTTT. It yields the protein CAISPSMSQGLRSPSSGNTIYF.

The V gene is TRBV28, the J gene TRBJ1-4; D possibly corresponds to TRBD1 (6 bases). The CDR3 is 16 residues long. The ends were cut back, 7 bases at V and 5 bases at J, with 20 bases in the middle. Germline loops: CDR1 MDHEN, CDR2 SYDVKM. The chain's CDR3 is CASTFGGARDNEKLFF. CDR3 in DNA: TGTGCCAGCACCTTTGGGGGGGCGAGGGACAATGAAAAACTGTTTTTT. Looking up the rest from reference TRBV28 and TRBJ1-4 gives the full variable domain: DVKVTQSSRYLVKRTGEKVFLECVQDMDHENMFWYRQDPGLGLRLIYFSYDVKMKEKGDIPEGYSVSREKKERFSLILESASTNQTSMYLCASTFGGARDNEKLFFGSGTQLSVL.

The chain has TRBV5-1 and TRBJ2-3; D remains ambiguous. The germline V gene has CDR1 SGHRS and CDR2 YFSETQ. The V and J ends lost 3 bases and 2 bases respectively, with 7 bases between them. The CDR3 extends over 13 amino acids. The CDR3 DNA reads as TGCGCCAGCAGCTCTATACCCACAGATACGCAGTATTTT. Translation: CASSSIPTDTQYF.

The chain links TRBV2 to TRBJ1-4; D remains unclear. The CDR3 runs to 14 residues. Trimming left V 1 base short and J 5 bases short, with 8 bases between. The germline V gene has CDR1 SNHLY and CDR2 FYNNEI. CDR3 amino acids: CASSEGGDNEKLFF. The CDR3 nucleotides read TGTGCCAGCAGTGAAGGGGGAGACAATGAAAAACTGTTTTTT.

V and J are TRBV11-2 and TRBJ1-1; D is perhaps TRBD1 (5 bases). V lost 2 bases and J 1 base, leaving 5 bases between the germline ends. Germline V gene data show CDR1 as SGHAT and CDR2 as FQNNGV. The CDR3 has 13 amino acids. The CDR3 protein is CASSLQGNTEAFF. DNA of the CDR3: TGTGCCAGCAGCTTACAGGGGAACACTGAAGCTTTCTTT.

The chain employs TRBV9 and TRBJ2-1; TRBD2 matches 12 bases. The CDR3 covers 15 residues. CDR1 and CDR2 (germline): SGDLS, YYNGEE. The ends lost 5 bases at V and 9 bases at J; junction bases unmatched: 9. The chain's CDR3 is CASSPRLAGAVEQFF. The CDR3 bases are TGTGCCAGCAGTCCCCGACTAGCGGGAGCGGTTGAGCAGTTCTTC.

The genes are TRBV19 and TRBJ2-3, with TRBD2 as a possible D gene (6 bases). From germline, CDR1 is LNHDA and CDR2 SQIVND (reference sequence). The CDR3 length is 15 residues. Trimming took 0 bases from V and 4 from J, leaving 11 bases between them. The CDR3 coding sequence is TGTGCCAGTAGTATAGATCAAGGAGGGGCAGATACGCAGTATTTT. Translation gives CASSIDQGGADTQYF.

CDR3 DNA sequence: TGCGCCAGCAGCTTCCTAGCGGGGGAAGAGACCCAGTACTTC. This sequence encodes CASSFLAGEETQYF. The rearrangement links TRBV5-1 to TRBJ2-5; TRBD2 agrees at 10 bases. The V and J ends lost 2 bases and 3 bases, in that order; junction bases with no gene match: 1. CDR1 is SGHRS, CDR2 YFSETQ, per germline. The CDR3 runs to 14 residues.

CDR3 sequence reads: CASSGLAGGEDTQYF. DNA of the CDR3: TGTGCCAGCTCGGGACTAGCGGGGGGGGAGGATACGCAGTATTTT. The rearrangement joins TRBV19 to TRBJ2-3, with 16 bases identical to TRBD2. V lost 9 bases, J lost 6 bases, and 6 bases stayed unmatched. The CDR3 is 15 residues long. Germline loops: CDR1 LNHDA, CDR2 SQIVND (reference sequence).

This clone came up once. The chain combines TRBV29-1 with TRBJ2-1; 7 bases fit TRBD2. This CDR3 contains 13 residues. Germline values: CDR1 SQVTM, CDR2 ANQGSEA. V dropped 7 bases and J dropped 0; count of bases not matched to a gene: 3. The CDR3 sequence is CSGGGHSYNEQFF. The CDR3, as DNA: TGCAGCGGCGGGGGTCACTCCTACAATGAGCAGTTCTTC.

The chain joins TRBV11-2 to TRBJ1-3, with D possibly matching TRBD1 (5 bases). CDR1 and CDR2 (germline): SGHAT, FQNNGV. V lost 1 base and J 2 bases, leaving 12 bases between the germline ends. The CDR3 runs to 16 residues. The CDR3 loop is CASSLGWGGPGNTIYF. As DNA, the CDR3 is TGTGCCAGCAGCTTAGGATGGGGGGGACCTGGAAACACCATATATTTT.